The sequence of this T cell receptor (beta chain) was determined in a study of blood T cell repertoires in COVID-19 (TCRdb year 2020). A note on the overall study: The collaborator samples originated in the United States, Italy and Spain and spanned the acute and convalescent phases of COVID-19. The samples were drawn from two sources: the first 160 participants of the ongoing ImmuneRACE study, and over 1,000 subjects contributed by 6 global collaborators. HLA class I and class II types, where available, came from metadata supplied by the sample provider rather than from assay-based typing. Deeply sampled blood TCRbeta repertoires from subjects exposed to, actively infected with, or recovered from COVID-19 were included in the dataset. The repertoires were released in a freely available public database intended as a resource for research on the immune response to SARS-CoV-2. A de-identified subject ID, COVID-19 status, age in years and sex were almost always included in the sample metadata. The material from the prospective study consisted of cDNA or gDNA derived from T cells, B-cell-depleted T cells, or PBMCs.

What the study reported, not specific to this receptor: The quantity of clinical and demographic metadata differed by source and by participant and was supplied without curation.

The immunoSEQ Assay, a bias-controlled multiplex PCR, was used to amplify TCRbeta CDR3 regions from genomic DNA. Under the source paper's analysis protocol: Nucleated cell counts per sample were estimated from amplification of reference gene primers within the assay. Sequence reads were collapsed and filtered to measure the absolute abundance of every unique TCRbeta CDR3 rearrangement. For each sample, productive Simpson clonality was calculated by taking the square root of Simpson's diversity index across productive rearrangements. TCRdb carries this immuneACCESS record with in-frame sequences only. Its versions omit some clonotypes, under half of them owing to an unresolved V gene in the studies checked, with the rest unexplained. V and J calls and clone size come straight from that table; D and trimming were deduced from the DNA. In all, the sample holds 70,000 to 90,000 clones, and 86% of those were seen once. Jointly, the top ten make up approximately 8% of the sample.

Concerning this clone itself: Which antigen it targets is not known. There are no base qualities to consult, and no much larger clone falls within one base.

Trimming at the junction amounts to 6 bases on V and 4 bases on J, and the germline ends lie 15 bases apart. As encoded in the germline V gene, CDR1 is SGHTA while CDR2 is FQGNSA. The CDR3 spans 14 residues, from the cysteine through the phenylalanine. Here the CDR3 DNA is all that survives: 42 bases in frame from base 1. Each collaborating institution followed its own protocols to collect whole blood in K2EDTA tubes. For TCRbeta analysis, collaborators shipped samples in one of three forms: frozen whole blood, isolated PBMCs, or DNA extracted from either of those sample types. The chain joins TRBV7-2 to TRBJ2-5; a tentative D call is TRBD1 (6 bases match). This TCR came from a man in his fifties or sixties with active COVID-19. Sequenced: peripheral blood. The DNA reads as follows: TGTGCCAGCAGTTCCACAGGGTCCGGAGAGACCCAGTACTTC. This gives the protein CASSSTGSGETQYF.